The next 5 T cell receptor beta chains were all read from a single sample in a study of cytomegalovirus exposure and HLA in healthy donors. The PCR made use of 60 Vbeta and 13 Jbeta primers. TCRdb's copy holds only in-frame clones and misses some; the assay was immunoSEQ multiplex PCR. Found here are 100,000 to 150,000 clones, roughly 17% of them singletons; the top ten hold 2.9%. The sequenced sample consisted of PBMCs. Every receptor here comes from a female donor in good health and CMV-seropositive.

This clone was counted only a few times. The chain is built from TRBV29-1 and TRBJ1-3, with 8 bases lining up with TRBD1. The CDR3 has 13 amino acids. Per the germline V gene, CDR1 is SQVTM and CDR2 is ANQGSEA. The trim removed 4 bases at V and 4 bases at J, leaving 3 bases unmatched. CDR3 DNA sequence: TGCAGCGTTGGACAGGGGTTGGGAAACACCATATATTTT. This sequence encodes CSVGQGLGNTIYF.

This chain uses TRBV30 with TRBJ2-7; 7 bases are shared with TRBD2. Germline lookup yields CDR1 GTSNPN and CDR2 SVGIG (reference sequence). The V gene end was trimmed by 2 bases and the J gene end by 0 bases; junction bases not matched to a gene: 4. The CDR3 covers 14 residues. CDR3 amino acids: CAWSPGGYSYEQYF. The CDR3 DNA follows: TGTGCCTGGAGTCCGGGGGGTTACTCCTACGAGCAGTACTTC.

Only a few counts were recorded for this clone. Here the CDR3 DNA reads TGTGCCAGCAGCTTATACAGGGGGCTGGAAGATACGCAGTATTTT. It yields the protein CASSLYRGLEDTQYF. V usage is TRBV7-2 and J usage is TRBJ2-3; 9 nucleotides line up with TRBD1. Looked up from germline, CDR1 is SGHTA and CDR2 is FQGNSA. The junction had 5 bases not matched to a gene; V was cut back by 2 bases and J by 5 bases. This CDR3 comprises 15 residues. Looking up the rest from reference TRBV7-2 and TRBJ2-3 gives the full variable domain: GAGVSQSPSNKVTEKGKDVELRCDPISGHTALYWYRQSLGQGLEFLIYFQGNSAPDKSGLPSDRFSAERTGGSVSTLTIQRTQQEDSAVYLCASSLYRGLEDTQYFGPGTRLTVL.

The sample holds a few counts of this clone. This chain links TRBV7-2 with TRBJ2-5; D not certain. Germline-derived CDR1 and CDR2 are SGHTA and FQGNSA. V was cut by 5 bases and J by 5 bases, with 9 bases left in between. The CDR3 sequence is 12 residues long. The CDR3 DNA sequence: TGTGCCAGCAGCCCAGCTAGGGAGACCCAGTACTTC. It codes for CASSPARETQYF.

This CDR3 reads CASSFQGGATNEKLFF. CDR3 in DNA: TGTGCCAGCAGCTTTCAAGGTGGAGCGACTAATGAAAAACTGTTTTTT. This chain connects TRBV13 to TRBJ1-4; no definite D call. V lost 3 bases, J lost 2 bases, and 13 bases lay in between. The germline V gene has CDR1 PRHDT and CDR2 FYEKMQ (reference sequence). The CDR3 sequence is 16 residues long.